A selection of T cell receptor beta chains follows, all from one sample in a study of cytomegalovirus exposure and HLA in healthy donors. Clones were sequenced by immunoSEQ multiplex PCR, and TCRdb holds only the in-frame ones, with some missing. The sample holds about 120,000 clones, about 70% seen once. The sample taken for sequencing was PBMCs. The origin of the receptors is a woman aged 35 to 49 in good health and CMV-seronegative. The CDR3 runs from the conserved cysteine through the conserved F or W. A D gene is named only where the DNA matches it firmly. Clone size, where shown, is once, few, many, or a class for clones that have expanded.

J gene,D gene,clone size,CDR3 length,V gene,CDR3 DNA,CDR3 protein
TRBJ1-1,.,few,15,TRBV4-1,TGCGCCAGCAGCCCCGGCATGACAGAAAACACTGAAGCTTTCTTT,CASSPGMTENTEAFF
TRBJ1-6,TRBD1,.,15,TRBV2,TGTGCCAGCAGAGGACAGGTCTTCTATAATTCACCCCTCCACTTT,CASRGQVFYNSPLHF
TRBJ1-5,.,.,14,TRBV4-1,TGCGCCAGCAGCCAATCCAACCTGCAGCAGCCCCAGCATTTT,CASSQSNLQQPQHF
TRBJ2-1,.,.,14,TRBV19,TGTGCCAGTAGTGGCGGGGGCGATTACAATGAGCAGTTCTTC,CASSGGGDYNEQFF
TRBJ2-1,TRBD2,.,17,TRBV7-2,TGTGCCAGCAGCTTAAGTTATGGTAGCGGGGGGGCCTATGAGCAGTTCTTC,CASSLSYGSGGAYEQFF
TRBJ2-1,TRBD2,.,18,TRBV7-6,TGTGCCAGCAGCTTAGCGACTAGCGGGAGGGACTGGAATAATGAGCAGTTCTTC,CASSLATSGRDWNNEQFF
TRBJ2-3,TRBD2,.,15,TRBV28,TGTGCCAGCAGTTTAAGCGGGGCCAGCACAGATACGCAGTATTTT,CASSLSGASTDTQYF
TRBJ2-3,TRBD1,.,17,TRBV7-9,TGTGCCAGCAGCTCCCCTACCCGGGACAGGGGCACAGATACGCAGTATTTT,CASSSPTRDRGTDTQYF
TRBJ2-4,.,few,13,TRBV11-2,TGTGCCAGCAGCTTAGATCGCAGGGCCATTCAGTACTTC,CASSLDRRAIQYF
TRBJ2-5,TRBD2,few,16,TRBV19,TGTGCCAGTAGCCGGTTTCGGGGGGGATTACAAGAGACCCAGTACTTC,CASSRFRGGLQETQYF
TRBJ2-7,.,.,14,TRBV4-1,TGCGCCAGCAGCCAAAGGACATTTCCCTACGAGCAGTACTTC,CASSQRTFPYEQYF
TRBJ2-7,TRBD2,few,14,TRBV9,TGTGCCAGCAGCGTTGGGGGACTAGCGGACGAGCAGTACTTC,CASSVGGLADEQYF
TRBJ1-2,.,once,15,TRBV27,TGTGCCAGCAGTTTTCAGGGCCCGCCTAACTATGGCTACACCTTC,CASSFQGPPNYGYTF
TRBJ2-3,TRBD2,.,17,TRBV19,TGTGCTGTACGCATAGCGGGAGGGTTTACTAGCACAGATACGCAGTATTTT,CAVRIAGGFTSTDTQYF
TRBJ2-7,.,.,15,TRBV7-2,TGTGCCAGCAGCTCCCGGGCAGGGGAGACGAAAGAGCAGTACTTC,CASSSRAGETKEQYF
TRBJ2-6,.,.,17,TRBV27,TGTGCCAGCAGCTTTTCCAGGTCGGGGGCTGGGGCCAACGTCCTGACTTTC,CASSFSRSGAGANVLTF
TRBJ2-5,.,.,14,TRBV7-2,TGTGCCAGCAGCAATACCGCGGCAAAAGAGACCCAGTACTTC,CASSNTAAKETQYF
TRBJ2-3,TRBD2,.,16,TRBV9,TGTGCCAGCAGCGTAGATAGCGGGGGGGCCGGAGATACGCAGTATTTT,CASSVDSGGAGDTQYF
TRBJ2-7,.,.,15,TRBV7-2,TGTGCCAGCAGCTCCGGGCCCCAGGGAACCTACGAGCAGTACTTC,CASSSGPQGTYEQYF
TRBJ2-2,.,.,12,TRBV7-2,TGTGCCAGCTCCCGGTTCCCCGGGGAGCTGTTTTTT,CASSRFPGELFF
TRBJ2-7,TRBD2,.,15,TRBV6-6,TGTGCCAGCAGTTACAGGACTAGCGGAGGATACGAGCAGTACTTC,CASSYRTSGGYEQYF
TRBJ2-7,TRBD1,.,14,TRBV7-2,TGTGCCAGCAGCCAATGGGACAGGGGTGGCGAGCAGTACTTC,CASSQWDRGGEQYF
TRBJ2-7,.,.,14,TRBV18,TGTGCCAGCTCACCAAACGGGGTAGACGACGAGCAGTACTTC,CASSPNGVDDEQYF
TRBJ2-1,.,.,14,TRBV30,TGTGCCGGAAAGCGAGGCTGGAGTTGGAATGAGCAGTTCTTC,CAGKRGWSWNEQFF
TRBJ1-1,TRBD1,.,14,TRBV6-1,TGTGCCAGCAGTGATGGGCAGGGGGACACTGAAGCTTTCTTT,CASSDGQGDTEAFF
TRBJ2-1,TRBD2,.,18,TRBV5-1,TGCGCCAGCAGCTCGCTCGGCCGTACTAGCGGAATTTACAATGAGCAGTTCTTC,CASSSLGRTSGIYNEQFF
TRBJ1-2,.,.,13,TRBV27,TGTGCCAGCAGTTGGGAGGGAACCTATGGCTACACCTTC,CASSWEGTYGYTF
TRBJ2-7,TRBD2,.,14,TRBV6-5,TGTGCCAGCAGGCGGCAGCGGGGGGGTTACGAGCAGTACTTC,CASRRQRGGYEQYF
TRBJ2-1,TRBD2,.,15,TRBV10-3,TGTGCCACCTTTCCAGATGCGGGAGCGGTCAATGAGCAGTTCTTC,CATFPDAGAVNEQFF
TRBJ2-5,TRBD1,.,13,TRBV9,TGTGCCAGCAGCCTTAACAGGGGGGAGACCCAGTACTTC,CASSLNRGETQYF
TRBJ2-7,TRBD1,few,14,TRBV6-6,TGTGCCAGCAGTCAGGGACAGGGGGCGACCGAGCAGTACTTC,CASSQGQGATEQYF
TRBJ2-7,.,.,16,TRBV5-1,TGCGCCAGCAGCCCCCAGAGCGCGGGGAACTCCTACGAGCAGTACTTC,CASSPQSAGNSYEQYF
TRBJ2-1,.,.,13,TRBV5-4,TGTGCCAGCCGCTTGGATCAAACCGCGGAGCAGTTCTTC,CASRLDQTAEQFF
TRBJ1-5,TRBD1,.,14,TRBV18,TGTGCCAGCTCCCCAGGGGGGGCGGATCAGCCCCAGCATTTT,CASSPGGADQPQHF
TRBJ2-1,TRBD2,.,15,TRBV18,TGTGCCAGCTCAACATCTAGCGGGACCTACAATGAGCAGTTCTTC,CASSTSSGTYNEQFF
TRBJ2-7,TRBD1,.,13,TRBV6-1,TGTGCCAGCGGACAGGGCCCATATTACGAGCAGTACTTC,CASGQGPYYEQYF
TRBJ1-4,.,.,15,TRBV7-9,TGTGCCAGCAGTTTAGCGGGCAGGGCGGGGGAAAAACTGTTTTTT,CASSLAGRAGEKLFF
TRBJ2-7,.,.,12,TRBV19,TGTGCCAGTAGTGGCAATCTCTACGAGCAGTACTTC,CASSGNLYEQYF
TRBJ1-5,TRBD1,.,18,TRBV2,TGTGCCAGCAGCCGAAGTCGACAGGGAAGTCTGAGCAATCAGCCCCAGCATTTT,CASSRSRQGSLSNQPQHF
TRBJ1-1,.,.,15,TRBV7-9,TGTGCCAGCAGCTTAGATGGGGGGGTTTATACTGAAGCTTTCTTT,CASSLDGGVYTEAFF
TRBJ2-6,TRBD1,.,15,TRBV5-1,TGCGCCAGCAGCCCCGGGACAGGTGGGTCCAACGTCCTGACTTTC,CASSPGTGGSNVLTF
TRBJ2-3,.,few,13,TRBV25-1,TGTGCCCAAGAGGGACTCTGCACAGATACGCAGTATTTT,CAQEGLCTDTQYF
TRBJ1-2,.,.,14,TRBV6-1,TGTGCCAGCAGTGAAATATTGGAAAACGGGGGCTACACCTTC,CASSEILENGGYTF
TRBJ2-7,.,.,13,TRBV4-1,TGCGCCAGCAGCCGGGTGGGAGCCTACGAGCAGTACTTC,CASSRVGAYEQYF
TRBJ1-2,.,.,14,TRBV7-2,TGTGCCAGCAGCTCCAGGCCAATAAGTGCGGGCTACACCTTC,CASSSRPISAGYTF
TRBJ2-3,TRBD2,.,15,TRBV18,TGTGCCAGCTCACCAAGTCAGGGAGGGACAGATACGCAGTATTTT,CASSPSQGGTDTQYF
TRBJ2-7,.,.,14,TRBV5-1,TGCGCCAGCAGCTTGACGGTGTCAGGCTACGAGCAGTACTTC,CASSLTVSGYEQYF
TRBJ2-1,.,.,12,TRBV2,TGTGCCAGTGGACTTAAACGCAATGAGCAGTTCTTC,CASGLKRNEQFF
TRBJ2-7,TRBD1,.,16,TRBV25-1,TGTGCCAGCAGTGCAGACAGGGGGACGATTGGGGACGAGCAGTACTTC,CASSADRGTIGDEQYF
TRBJ2-7,.,.,18,TRBV27,TGTGCCAGCAGTTTAAGGGCAGGGGAAAGCACTGAACTCTACGAGCAGTACTTC,CASSLRAGESTELYEQYF
TRBJ1-4,.,.,14,TRBV18,TGTGCCAGCTCACAGGACACGGTTAATGAAAAACTGTTTTTT,CASSQDTVNEKLFF